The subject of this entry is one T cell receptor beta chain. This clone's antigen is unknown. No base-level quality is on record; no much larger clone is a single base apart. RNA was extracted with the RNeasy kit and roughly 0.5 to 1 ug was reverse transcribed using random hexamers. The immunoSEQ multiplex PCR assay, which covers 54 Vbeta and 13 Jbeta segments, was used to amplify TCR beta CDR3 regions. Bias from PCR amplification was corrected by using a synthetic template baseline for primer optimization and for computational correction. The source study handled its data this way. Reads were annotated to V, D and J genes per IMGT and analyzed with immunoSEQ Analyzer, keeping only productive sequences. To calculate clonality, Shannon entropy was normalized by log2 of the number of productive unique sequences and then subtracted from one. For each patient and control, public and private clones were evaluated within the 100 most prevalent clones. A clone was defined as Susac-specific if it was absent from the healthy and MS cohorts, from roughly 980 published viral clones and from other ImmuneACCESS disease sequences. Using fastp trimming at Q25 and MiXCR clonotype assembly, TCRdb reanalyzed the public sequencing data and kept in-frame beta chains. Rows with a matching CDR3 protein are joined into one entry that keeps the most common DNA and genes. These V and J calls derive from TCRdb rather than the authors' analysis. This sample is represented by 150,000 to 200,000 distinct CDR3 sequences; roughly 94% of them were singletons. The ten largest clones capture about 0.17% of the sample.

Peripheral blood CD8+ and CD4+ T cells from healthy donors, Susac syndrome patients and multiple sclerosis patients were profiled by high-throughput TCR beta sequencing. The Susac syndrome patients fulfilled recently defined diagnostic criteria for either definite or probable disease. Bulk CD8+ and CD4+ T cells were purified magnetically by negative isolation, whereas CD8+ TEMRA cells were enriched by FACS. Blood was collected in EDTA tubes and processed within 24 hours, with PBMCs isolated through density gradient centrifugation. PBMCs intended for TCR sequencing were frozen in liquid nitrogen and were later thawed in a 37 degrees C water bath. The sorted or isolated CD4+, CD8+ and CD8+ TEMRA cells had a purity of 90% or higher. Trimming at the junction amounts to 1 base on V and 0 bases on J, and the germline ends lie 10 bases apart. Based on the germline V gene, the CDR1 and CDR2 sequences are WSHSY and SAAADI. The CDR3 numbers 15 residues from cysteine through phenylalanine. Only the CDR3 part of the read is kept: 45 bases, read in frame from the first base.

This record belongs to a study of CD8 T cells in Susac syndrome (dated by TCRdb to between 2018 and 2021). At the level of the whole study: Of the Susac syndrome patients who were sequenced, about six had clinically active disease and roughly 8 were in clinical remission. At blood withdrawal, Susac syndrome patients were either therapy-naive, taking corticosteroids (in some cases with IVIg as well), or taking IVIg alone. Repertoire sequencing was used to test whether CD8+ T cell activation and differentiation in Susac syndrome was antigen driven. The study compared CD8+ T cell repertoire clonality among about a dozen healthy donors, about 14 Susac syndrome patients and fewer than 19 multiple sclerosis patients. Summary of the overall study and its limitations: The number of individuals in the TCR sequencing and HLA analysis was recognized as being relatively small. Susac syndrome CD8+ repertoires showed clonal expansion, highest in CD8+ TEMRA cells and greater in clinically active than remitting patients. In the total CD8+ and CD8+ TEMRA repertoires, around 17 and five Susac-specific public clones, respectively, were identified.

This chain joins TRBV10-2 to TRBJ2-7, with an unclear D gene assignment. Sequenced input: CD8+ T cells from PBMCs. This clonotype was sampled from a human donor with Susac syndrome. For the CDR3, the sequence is CASSEFGRLSYEQYF. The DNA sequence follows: TGCGCCAGCAGTGAGTTCGGCCGTCTCTCCTACGAGCAGTACTTC.